This is a list of T cell receptor beta chains from one sample in a study of T cell responses to AZD1222 COVID-19 vaccine. TCRdb's table, derived via immunoSEQ multiplex PCR, lists solely in-frame clones and lacks some. The sample consists of tens of thousands of clones, approximately 78% of them appearing once. The source was peripheral blood, collected on day 0 of AZD1222 vaccination. The receptors stem from an adult in good health. Both conserved end residues are part of each CDR3. Each record gives: D gene, V gene, J gene, CDR3 protein. D genes are given only for firm matches.

d_gene: NA; v_gene: TRBV28; j_gene: TRBJ2-2; CDR3aa: CASSLPGENTGELFF
d_gene: TRBD2; v_gene: TRBV6-5; j_gene: TRBJ2-5; CDR3aa: CASSYSRLAGGETQYF
d_gene: TRBD1; v_gene: TRBV6-5; j_gene: TRBJ1-2; CDR3aa: CASSPGGGKSYGYTF
d_gene: NA; v_gene: TRBV21-1; j_gene: TRBJ2-2; CDR3aa: CASSPLSSGGTSRGTGELFF
d_gene: TRBD1; v_gene: TRBV11-2; j_gene: TRBJ2-7; CDR3aa: CASSYRDRAHEQYF
d_gene: NA; v_gene: TRBV7-2; j_gene: TRBJ1-1; CDR3aa: CASSFDSLNTEAFF
d_gene: TRBD1; v_gene: TRBV19; j_gene: TRBJ2-7; CDR3aa: CASSRTGLYEQYF
d_gene: NA; v_gene: TRBV30; j_gene: TRBJ2-7; CDR3aa: CAWSVTGAYEQYF
d_gene: TRBD1; v_gene: TRBV5-4; j_gene: TRBJ1-2; CDR3aa: CASSWDRTGQTGYTF
d_gene: NA; v_gene: TRBV19; j_gene: TRBJ2-5; CDR3aa: CASSGPGRGSLETQYF
d_gene: NA; v_gene: TRBV21-1; j_gene: TRBJ1-4; CDR3aa: CASSKVEKLFF
d_gene: NA; v_gene: TRBV6-5; j_gene: TRBJ1-4; CDR3aa: CASSYSGGFNEKLFF
d_gene: TRBD1; v_gene: TRBV9; j_gene: TRBJ1-2; CDR3aa: CASSETGGGIYGYTF
d_gene: TRBD1; v_gene: TRBV5-1; j_gene: TRBJ2-1; CDR3aa: CASSLDRGRYNEQFF
d_gene: TRBD1; v_gene: TRBV27; j_gene: TRBJ1-4; CDR3aa: CASSLVWDSTGVREKLFF
d_gene: NA; v_gene: TRBV19; j_gene: TRBJ2-3; CDR3aa: CASSKTKTTYTQYF
d_gene: NA; v_gene: TRBV19; j_gene: TRBJ1-5; CDR3aa: CASSILGGSDQPQHF
d_gene: TRBD1; v_gene: TRBV5-4; j_gene: TRBJ1-2; CDR3aa: CASSSTGEGYTF
d_gene: NA; v_gene: TRBV2; j_gene: TRBJ1-1; CDR3aa: CASSTGRKNTEAFF
d_gene: NA; v_gene: TRBV29-1; j_gene: TRBJ1-5; CDR3aa: CSVSFGLFGPQHF
d_gene: TRBD2; v_gene: TRBV19; j_gene: TRBJ2-1; CDR3aa: CASSISGTSGTWEQFF
d_gene: TRBD2; v_gene: TRBV11-2; j_gene: TRBJ2-7; CDR3aa: CASSGGVHYEQYF
d_gene: NA; v_gene: TRBV28; j_gene: TRBJ1-6; CDR3aa: CASSLRQLYNSPLHF
d_gene: NA; v_gene: TRBV7-9; j_gene: TRBJ1-2; CDR3aa: CASSFAGQTNYGYTF
d_gene: NA; v_gene: TRBV10-3; j_gene: TRBJ1-1; CDR3aa: CAISQWAGANTEAFF
d_gene: NA; v_gene: TRBV28; j_gene: TRBJ2-2; CDR3aa: CASSYGGTGELFF
d_gene: NA; v_gene: TRBV5-6; j_gene: TRBJ2-7; CDR3aa: CASSFQYEQYF
d_gene: TRBD1; v_gene: TRBV30; j_gene: TRBJ2-1; CDR3aa: CAWDRVYNEQFF
d_gene: TRBD1; v_gene: TRBV19; j_gene: TRBJ2-5; CDR3aa: CASSTTGGGETQYF
d_gene: NA; v_gene: TRBV5-1; j_gene: TRBJ2-7; CDR3aa: CASSLDPGNPLEQYF
d_gene: NA; v_gene: TRBV9; j_gene: TRBJ2-1; CDR3aa: CASSVGGKGSREQFF
d_gene: NA; v_gene: TRBV6-5; j_gene: TRBJ2-6; CDR3aa: CASSYPPGSGANVLTF
d_gene: NA; v_gene: TRBV18; j_gene: TRBJ1-1; CDR3aa: CASSLRDQGNTEAFF
d_gene: NA; v_gene: TRBV7-2; j_gene: TRBJ2-2; CDR3aa: CASSPVVMNTGELFF
d_gene: NA; v_gene: TRBV6-6; j_gene: TRBJ2-5; CDR3aa: CASSYLLASETQYF
d_gene: NA; v_gene: TRBV29-1; j_gene: TRBJ1-1; CDR3aa: CSAQNTEAFF
d_gene: NA; v_gene: TRBV7-2; j_gene: TRBJ1-2; CDR3aa: CASSLGEGRSYGYTF
d_gene: TRBD1; v_gene: TRBV9; j_gene: TRBJ1-3; CDR3aa: CASGQGYSGNTIYF